The present entry profiles one TCR beta chain with its context. Its antigen is not known. The sample comes from a study of shared clonotypes between healthy human individuals. This table comes from immunoSEQ multiplex PCR, and its TCRdb copy is limited to in-frame clones, with some not included. This sample has 2 million to 2.5 million clones, with approximately 93% found just once. V lost 5 bases and J lost 3, with 9 bases in between. There are 12 residues in the CDR3. In germline, CDR1 is SGHRS, CDR2 YFSETQ. General study results and limits: With few donors, the genetic and exposure-history diversity represented was limited. Roughly 5% of naive CD4 clonotypes were shared across four donors.

Specimen: naive CD4+ T cells from PBMCs. The sample's subset: CD45RA+ positively selected. The TCR was taken from a young man in good health. Some clones in this sample may be carry-over from other donors' samples. The chain carries TRBV5-1 and TRBJ2-7; D is ambiguous. This CDR3 reads CASSILGYEQYF. CDR3 DNA sequence: TGCGCCAGCAGTATTCTAGGCTACGAGCAGTACTTC.